These 14 T cell receptor beta chains were all obtained from the same sample, sequenced in a study of T cells after yellow fever vaccination. MiXCR, run by TCRdb on the 5' RACE reads, gives a single entry per CDR3 protein. The sample has 450,000 to 600,000 distinct CDR3 sequences; roughly 13% are singletons. This sample comprised PBMCs, obtained on the day of the yellow fever booster vaccination. The receptors stem from a man in his thirties or forties who received the YFV17D yellow fever vaccine.

V usage is TRBV6-6 and J usage is TRBJ1-5; no firm D call. Trimming left V 8 bases short and J 6 bases short, with 11 bases between. Per the germline V gene, CDR1 is MNHNY and CDR2 is SVGAGI (reference sequence). CDR3 length: 12 amino acids. CDR3 protein: CASGQRFQPQHF. As DNA, the CDR3 is TGTGCCAGCGGCCAGAGATTTCAGCCCCAGCATTTT.

This clonotype was recorded at least ten times. This rearrangement joins TRBV5-1 to TRBJ1-1; tentative D call: TRBD1 (6 bases). V dropped 2 bases and J dropped 1 base, with 6 bases sitting between them. Per the germline V gene, CDR1 is SGHRS and CDR2 is YFSETQ. The CDR3 spans 13 residues. CDR3 nucleotides: TGCGCCAGCAGCTTACAGGGGAACACTGAAGCTTTCTTT. Protein product: CASSLQGNTEAFF.

This clonotype has just a few counts. V gene TRBV20-1 combines with J gene TRBJ2-3; 9 bases map to TRBD2. V lost 3 bases, J lost 4 bases, and 5 bases stayed unmatched. The CDR3 length is 14 residues. Germline V gene data show CDR1 as DFQATT and CDR2 as SNEGSKA (reference sequence). The CDR3 region has the DNA TGCAGTGCTAGGGCTAGCGGGAATGCAGATACGCAGTATTTT. Protein: CSARASGNADTQYF.

This clonotype was counted a few times. This chain joins TRBV7-6 and TRBJ2-2; D may be TRBD1 (5 bases). Germline values: CDR1 SGHVS, CDR2 FNYEAQ. CDR3 length: 16 residues. The germline V and J ends were trimmed by 3 bases and 6 bases, with 17 bases remaining between them. CDR3 DNA: TGTGCCAGCAGCTTCCCACTGAGGACAAACCCCGGGGAGCTGTTTTTT. This translates into CASSFPLRTNPGELFF. The complete variable domain, with remaining parts taken from reference TRBV7-6 and TRBJ2-2, reads GAGVSQSPRYKVTKRGQDVALRCDPISGHVSLYWYRQALGQGPEFLTYFNYEAQQDKSGLPNDRFSAERPEGSISTLTIQRTEQRDSAMYRCASSFPLRTNPGELFFGEGSRLTVL.

V usage is TRBV5-1 and J usage is TRBJ2-2, with TRBD2 matching 14 bases. Germline V gene sequence: CDR1 SGHRS, CDR2 YFSETQ. V dropped 1 base and J dropped 4; count of bases not matched to a gene: 15. The CDR3 runs to 21 residues. The CDR3 is CASSLPPGLAGDERSTGELFF. In DNA, the CDR3 is TGCGCCAGCAGCTTGCCTCCGGGACTAGCGGGAGACGAGCGGAGCACCGGGGAGCTGTTTTTT.

The chain has TRBV29-1 and TRBJ2-1; D may be TRBD2 (6 bases). Germline CDR1 and CDR2: SQVTM and ANQGSEA. The V end lost 7 bases, the J end lost 5 bases, and 12 bases lay between the germline ends. The CDR3 covers 12 residues. The chain's CDR3 is CSAPGGDNEQFF. DNA of the CDR3: TGCAGCGCCCCCGGAGGGGACAATGAGCAGTTCTTC.

This chain joins TRBV25-1 and TRBJ2-7, with TRBD2 matching 8 bases. The CDR3 is made up of 15 amino acids. Trimming cost V 6 bases and J 5 bases; bases outside gene matches: 12. The germline gives CDR1 MGHDK, CDR2 SYGVNS. The CDR3 DNA reads as TGTGCCAGCAGGGAAACGGGGGGGGCGTATGACGAGCAGTACTTC. Amino acids: CASRETGGAYDEQYF.

This chain connects TRBV3-1 to TRBJ1-3, with D perhaps matching TRBD1 (5 bases). The germline CDR1 and CDR2 sequences are LGHDT and YNNKEL (reference sequence). The V and J ends lost 4 bases and 0 bases respectively, with 10 bases between them. The CDR3 loop spans 15 amino acids. The CDR3 loop is CASSPGRLSGNTIYF. The CDR3 coding sequence is TGTGCCAGCAGCCCGGGACGGCTCTCTGGAAACACCATATATTTT. Drawing the rest from reference TRBV3-1 and TRBJ1-3, the complete variable domain is DTAVSQTPKYLVTQMGNDKSIKCEQNLGHDTMYWYKQDSKKFLKIMFSYNNKELIINETVPNRFSPKSPDKAHLNLHINSLELGDSAVYFCASSPGRLSGNTIYFGEGSWLTVV.

The J gene is TRBJ2-3, the V gene TRBV11-2, with 10 bases lining up with TRBD2. V shed 8 bases and J 7 bases; nucleotides not matched to a gene: 21. This CDR3 has 18 residues. Germline V lookup: CDR1 SGHAT, CDR2 FQNNGV. The CDR3 loop is CASYGGNRLAGNINTQYF. DNA for the CDR3: TGTGCCAGCTACGGGGGGAACCGACTAGCGGGTAATATAAATACGCAGTATTTT.

The V and J genes are TRBV28 and TRBJ2-1, with 11 bases lining up with TRBD1. The V gene's germline CDR1 is MDHEN and CDR2 SYDVKM. The CDR3 contains 16 residues. V trimming: 6 bases; J trimming: 1 base; junction bases outside the gene matches: 5. CDR3 in amino acids: CASRAGQGASYNEQFF. DNA for the CDR3: TGTGCCAGCAGAGCCGGACAGGGGGCATCCTACAATGAGCAGTTCTTC.

The chain recombines TRBV5-1 with TRBJ2-2; TRBD2 matches at 14 bases. Germline trimming cut 5 bases from V and 4 bases from J; bases unmatched to any gene: 10. The CDR3 covers 18 residues. Looked up from germline, CDR1 is SGHRS and CDR2 is YFSETQ. CDR3 sequence (DNA): TGCGCCAGCAGGGGGACTAGCGGGAGTCCCAGAAGCACCGGGGAGCTGTTTTTT. This translates into CASRGTSGSPRSTGELFF.

This clonotype was detected a few times. This chain connects TRBV12-3 or TRBV12-4 to TRBJ2-3; 9 bases fit TRBD1. This CDR3 has 15 amino acids. V gave up 6 bases and J gave up 3 bases; unmatched junction bases: 7. CDR3 protein: CASRFGQGRTDTQYF. The CDR3 DNA sequence: TGTGCCAGCAGGTTTGGACAGGGGAGAACAGATACGCAGTATTTT.

The sample holds many counts of this clonotype. This chain connects TRBV5-1 to TRBJ2-3; tentatively, D is TRBD1 (5 bases). This CDR3 has 13 amino acids. Germline values: CDR1 SGHRS, CDR2 YFSETQ. Trimming took off 7 bases at V and 4 bases at J, with 13 bases between the two ends. CDR3 region: CASWVQGSDTQYF. DNA for the CDR3: TGCGCCAGCTGGGTTCAGGGCTCAGATACGCAGTATTTT.

The genes are TRBV19 and TRBJ2-7, with TRBD2 matching over 10 bases. The CDR3 contains 15 residues. Trimming at V came to 5 bases and at J to 2 bases, leaving 6 bases not matched to a gene. Germline V gene sequence: CDR1 LNHDA, CDR2 SQIVND (reference sequence). CDR3 DNA sequence: TGTGCCAGTAGTGTCCTAGCGGGAGAGGCCTACGAGCAGTACTTC. It is translated as CASSVLAGEAYEQYF.